This entry lists 21 T cell receptor beta chains sequenced from one sample in a study of T cell responses to AZD1222 COVID-19 vaccine. Clones were read by immunoSEQ multiplex PCR, and TCRdb kept only the in-frame ones, dropping some. The sample holds roughly 97,000 clones, over 90% seen once. The sample here was peripheral blood, taken on day 0 of AZD1222 vaccination. The receptors shown here come from an adult in good health.

The chain uses TRBV5-1 and TRBJ1-2; D is unresolved. The CDR3 runs to 12 residues. CDR1 SGHRS and CDR2 YFSETQ come from the germline V gene. The germline V and J ends were trimmed by 4 bases and 5 bases, with 9 bases remaining between them. CDR3 bases: TGCGCCAGCAGCCGCGAAGGATATGGCTACACCTTC. Residues: CASSREGYGYTF.

V usage is TRBV7-9 and J usage is TRBJ2-5; TRBD2 agrees at 8 bases. Germline-derived CDR1 and CDR2 are SEHNR and FQNEAQ (reference sequence). V dropped 2 bases and J dropped 5; count of bases not matched to a gene: 13. The CDR3 spans 17 residues. The CDR3 region is CASSLFSAGVLQETQYF. In DNA form, the CDR3 reads TGTGCCAGCAGCTTATTTTCAGCGGGAGTTTTACAGGAGACCCAGTACTTC. The full variable domain, with the rest looked up from reference TRBV7-9 and TRBJ2-5, is DTGVSQNPRHKITKRGQNVTFRCDPISEHNRLYWYRQTLGQGPEFLTYFQNEAQLEKSRLLSDRFSAERPKGSFSTLEIQRTEQGDSAMYLCASSLFSAGVLQETQYFGPGTRLLVL.

This chain uses TRBV5-4 with TRBJ2-3, with D uncertain. This CDR3 is 13 amino acids long. CDR1 and CDR2 (germline): SGHNT, YYREEE (reference sequence). Trimming removed 0 bases at V and 2 bases at J, with 4 bases between. The CDR3: CASSLAYTDTQYF. CDR3 DNA sequence: TGTGCCAGCAGCTTGGCCTACACAGATACGCAGTATTTT.

For this clone: Other DNA sequences of this sample code for an identical CDR3. This chain connects TRBV5-8 to TRBJ2-7, with D possibly TRBD2 on 6 matching bases. Germline V CDR1 and CDR2: SGHTS, YDEGEE. The CDR3 sequence is 15 residues long. V lost 4 bases and J lost 5, with 19 bases in between. CDR3 coding DNA: TGTGCCAGCAGCCCCTGGTTGAGCGGGCTAAACGAGCAGTACTTC. This encodes CASSPWLSGLNEQYF. The complete variable domain, with remaining parts taken from reference TRBV5-8 and TRBJ2-7, reads EAGVTQSPTHLIKTRGQQATLRCSPISGHTSVYWYQQALGLGLQFLLWYDEGEERNRGNFPPRFSGRQFPNYSSELNVNALELEDSALYLCASSPWLSGLNEQYFGPGTRLTVT.

This clone was detected a few times. The J gene is TRBJ2-7, the V gene TRBV5-1, with 7 bases identical to TRBD1. With 3 bases clipped from V and 2 bases from J, the junction kept 2 bases outside the gene matches. Germline V gene sequence: CDR1 SGHRS, CDR2 YFSETQ. The CDR3 consists of 13 residues. CDR3 region: CASSWDSPYEQYF. Written as DNA, the CDR3 is TGCGCCAGCAGCTGGGACAGTCCCTACGAGCAGTACTTC.

The chain recombines TRBV27 with TRBJ2-3; D gene uncertain. The CDR3 consists of 13 residues. Trimming took off 2 bases at V and 4 bases at J, with 7 bases between the two ends. Germline V gene data show CDR1 as MNHEY and CDR2 as SMNVEV (reference sequence). CDR3 sequence (DNA): TGTGCCAGCAGTTTAGGGGTTGCAGATACGCAGTATTTT. This codes for CASSLGVADTQYF.

The rearrangement joins TRBV24-1 to TRBJ2-2, with D possibly TRBD2 on 5 matching bases. CDR3 length: 14 residues. Germline loops: CDR1 KGHDR, CDR2 SFDVKD. Trimming left V 5 bases short and J 5 bases short, with 11 bases between. CDR3 amino acids: CATSAASGTGELFF. DNA of the CDR3: TGTGCCACCAGTGCGGCGTCGGGAACCGGGGAGCTGTTTTTT.

In DNA form, the CDR3 reads TGTGCCAGCGTGGGACAGGGAGTGCAGTACTTC. Translating gives CASVGQGVQYF. The rearrangement uses TRBV28 and TRBJ2-7, with 9 bases identical to TRBD1. Germline loops: CDR1 MDHEN, CDR2 SYDVKM. The trim removed 8 bases at V and 9 bases at J, leaving 5 bases unmatched. The CDR3 has 11 residues.

The chain has TRBV5-4 and TRBJ2-1; D ambiguous. Germline-derived CDR1 and CDR2 are SGHNT and YYREEE (reference sequence). Trimming removed 5 bases at V and 1 base at J, with 13 bases between. The CDR3 extends over 15 amino acids. CDR3 residues: CASRNSKLSYNEQFF. As DNA, the CDR3 is TGTGCCAGCAGAAACAGCAAATTATCCTACAATGAGCAGTTCTTC. Variable domain in full (rest from reference TRBV5-4 and TRBJ2-1): ETGVTQSPTHLIKTRGQQVTLRCSSQSGHNTVSWYQQALGQGPQFIFQYYREEENGRGNFPPRFSGLQFPNYSSELNVNALELDDSALYLCASRNSKLSYNEQFFGPGTRLTVL.

The genes are TRBV5-4 and TRBJ1-4, with D perhaps TRBD1 (6 bases). Trimming took 0 bases from V and 8 from J, leaving 14 bases between them. CDR3 length: 15 residues. Looked up from germline, CDR1 is SGHNT and CDR2 is YYREEE (reference sequence). This CDR3 is CASSLGMGAQEKLFF. The DNA for the CDR3 is TGTGCCAGCAGCTTGGGGATGGGGGCACAAGAAAAACTGTTTTTT.

This chain joins TRBV7-9 and TRBJ1-1; D is possibly TRBD1 (6 bases). In germline, CDR1 is SEHNR, CDR2 FQNEAQ (reference sequence). The length of the CDR3 is 15 residues. V lost 4 bases and J 7 bases, leaving 19 bases between the germline ends. The CDR3 loop reads CASSSIRGIGVEAFF. The CDR3 DNA reads as TGTGCCAGCAGCTCTATTAGGGGGATAGGAGTTGAAGCTTTCTTT.

The chain combines TRBV9 with TRBJ2-2, with TRBD2 matching over 10 bases. The V gene's germline CDR1 is SGDLS and CDR2 YYNGEE. The V and J ends lost 2 bases and 6 bases, in that order; junction bases with no gene match: 7. The CDR3 is 16 residues long. The CDR3 DNA reads TGTGCCAGCAGCGTGAGCGGGAGGGCGAGTTCCGGGGAGCTGTTTTTT. Translated: CASSVSGRASSGELFF.

By share of the sample, this clone is large. The gene calls are TRBV24-1 and TRBJ2-1; D not certain. Germline-derived CDR1 and CDR2 are KGHDR and SFDVKD. The CDR3 is made up of 11 amino acids. V lost 5 bases to trimming and J lost 4 bases, with 2 bases between them. CDR3 sequence (DNA): TGTGCCACCAGTGTTTACAATGAGCAGTTCTTC. It translates to CATSVYNEQFF.

The rearrangement uses TRBV11-2 and TRBJ1-1; 7 bases map to TRBD1. The V and J ends lost 5 bases and 3 bases, in that order; junction bases with no gene match: 9. Germline lookup yields CDR1 SGHAT and CDR2 FQNNGV. The CDR3 covers 15 residues. In DNA, the CDR3 is TGTGCCAGCAGCCCCCCCAGGGGGTTCGACACTGAAGCTTTCTTT. It yields the protein CASSPPRGFDTEAFF.

V usage is TRBV5-1 and J usage is TRBJ2-1; TRBD2 aligns across 12 bases. CDR3 size: 20 residues. J was trimmed by 5 bases and V by 9 bases; bases with no gene match: 24. Germline V lookup: CDR1 SGHRS, CDR2 YFSETQ. The CDR3 here is CATRTGLTSGRASKDNEQFF. The CDR3 coding sequence is TGCGCCACCCGGACAGGGCTGACTAGCGGGAGAGCCAGCAAAGACAATGAGCAGTTCTTC.

The chain recombines TRBV19 with TRBJ2-5; 8 positions agree with TRBD2. Germline V gene lookup returns CDR1 LNHDA and CDR2 SQIVND (reference sequence). Trimming cost V 5 bases and J 5 bases; bases outside gene matches: 13. The CDR3 length is 16 residues. CDR3 protein: CASSVPSAGVRETQYF. As DNA, the CDR3 is TGTGCCAGTAGTGTACCGTCAGCGGGAGTTCGGGAGACCCAGTACTTC.

This rearrangement joins TRBV7-8 to TRBJ2-7; 8 bases align to TRBD1. Per germline, CDR1 SGHVS and CDR2 FQNEAQ. V was clipped by 6 bases and J by 3 bases; unmatched bases: 7. The CDR3 loop spans 14 amino acids. Here the CDR3 reads CASSPSGTGYEQYF. The DNA of the CDR3 is TGTGCCAGCAGTCCGTCCGGGACAGGCTACGAGCAGTACTTC.

The chain recombines TRBV7-6 with TRBJ1-5, with 9 bases matching TRBD1. The germline gives CDR1 SGHVS, CDR2 FNYEAQ. The CDR3 length is 15 residues. The junction had 8 bases not matched to a gene; V was cut back by 5 bases and J by 6 bases. DNA of the CDR3: TGTGCCAGCAGCAGGGACAGGGACAAAGGTCAGCCCCAGCATTTT. This translates into CASSRDRDKGQPQHF.

This chain uses TRBV19 with TRBJ2-7, with 8 positions matching TRBD1. The length of the CDR3 is 15 residues. In germline, CDR1 is LNHDA, CDR2 SQIVND (reference sequence). After removal of 3 bases from V and 2 bases from J, the junction contained 6 bases not matched to a gene. The CDR3 sequence: CASSIAGTGPYEQYF. The CDR3 bases are TGTGCCAGTAGTATCGCCGGGACAGGTCCCTACGAGCAGTACTTC.

V gene TRBV14 combines with J gene TRBJ1-1; TRBD1 is a possible D gene (5 bases). The CDR3 has 15 residues. Germline CDR1 reads SGHDN; CDR2 reads FVKESK. The V end lost 0 bases, the J end lost 4 bases, and 12 bases lay between the germline ends. The CDR3 coding sequence is TGTGCCAGCAGCCAAGAGTGGGGGTTGGGCACTGAAGCTTTCTTT. Translation gives CASSQEWGLGTEAFF.

The J gene is TRBJ2-5, the V gene TRBV5-1; 9 nucleotides align to TRBD1. This CDR3 is 15 amino acids long. J lost 5 bases, V lost 3 bases, and 8 bases had no gene match. Germline values: CDR1 SGHRS, CDR2 YFSETQ. CDR3 in amino acids: CASSSNRGRKETQYF. The DNA of the CDR3 is TGCGCCAGCAGCTCAAACAGGGGGCGCAAGGAGACCCAGTACTTC. The full variable domain, its missing parts supplied by reference TRBV5-1 and TRBJ2-5, is KAGVTQTPRYLIKTRGQQVTLSCSPISGHRSVSWYQQTPGQGLQFLFEYFSETQRNKGNFPGRFSGRQFSNSRSEMNVSTLELGDSALYLCASSSNRGRKETQYFGPGTRLLVL.